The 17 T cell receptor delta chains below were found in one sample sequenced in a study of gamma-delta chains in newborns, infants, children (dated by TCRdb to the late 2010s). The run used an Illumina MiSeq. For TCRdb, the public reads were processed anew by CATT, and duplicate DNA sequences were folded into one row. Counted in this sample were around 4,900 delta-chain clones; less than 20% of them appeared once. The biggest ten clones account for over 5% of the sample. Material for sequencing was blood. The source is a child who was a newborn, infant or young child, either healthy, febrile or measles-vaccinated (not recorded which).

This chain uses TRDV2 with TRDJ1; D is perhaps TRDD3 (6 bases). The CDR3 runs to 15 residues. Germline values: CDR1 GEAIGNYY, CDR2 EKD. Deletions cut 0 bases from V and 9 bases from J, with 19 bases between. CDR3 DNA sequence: TGTGCCTGTGACACCGTGGGGCGGGATAAGCCGGAACTCATCTTT. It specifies CACDTVGRDKPELIF.

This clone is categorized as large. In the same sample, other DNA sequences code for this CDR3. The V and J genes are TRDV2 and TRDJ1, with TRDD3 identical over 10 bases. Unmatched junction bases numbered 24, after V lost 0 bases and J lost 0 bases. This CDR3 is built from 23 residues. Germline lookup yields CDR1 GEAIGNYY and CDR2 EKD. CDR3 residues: CACDTGSLTGGSTVPGYTDKLIF. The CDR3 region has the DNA TGTGCCTGTGACACCGGGTCCCTCACTGGGGGATCTACCGTACCAGGGTACACCGATAAACTCATCTTT.

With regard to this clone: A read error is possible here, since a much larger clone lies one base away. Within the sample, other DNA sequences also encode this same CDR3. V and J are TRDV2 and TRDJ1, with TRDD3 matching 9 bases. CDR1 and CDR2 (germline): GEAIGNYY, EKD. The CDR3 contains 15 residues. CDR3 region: CACDTVGIRNDKLIF. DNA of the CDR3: TGTGCCTGCGACACGGTGGGGATACGCAACGATAAACTCATCTTT.

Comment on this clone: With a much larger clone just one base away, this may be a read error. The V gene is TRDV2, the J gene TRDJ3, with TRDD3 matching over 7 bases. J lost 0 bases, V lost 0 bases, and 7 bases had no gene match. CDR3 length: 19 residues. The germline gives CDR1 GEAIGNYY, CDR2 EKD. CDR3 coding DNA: TGTGCCTGTGACACCGCTGGGGGCACCCTCTCCTGGGACACCCGACAGATGTTTTTC. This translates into CACDTAGGTLSWDTRQMFF.

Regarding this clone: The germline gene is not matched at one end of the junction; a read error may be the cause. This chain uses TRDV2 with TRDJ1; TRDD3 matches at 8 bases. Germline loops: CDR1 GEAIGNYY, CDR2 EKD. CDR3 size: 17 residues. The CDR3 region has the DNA TGTGCCTGTGACAAACTGTGGGATACGGGCTACACCTATAAACTCATCTTT. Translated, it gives CACDKLWDTGYTYKLIF.

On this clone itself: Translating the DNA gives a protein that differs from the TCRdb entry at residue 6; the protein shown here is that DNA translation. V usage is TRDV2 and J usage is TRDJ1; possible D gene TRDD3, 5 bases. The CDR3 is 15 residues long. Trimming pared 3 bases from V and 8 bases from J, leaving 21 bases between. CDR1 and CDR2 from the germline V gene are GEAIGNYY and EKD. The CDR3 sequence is CACDPPWGTLGKLIF. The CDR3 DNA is TGTGCCTGTGACCCGCCGTGGGGTACCTTGGGGAAACTCATCTTT.

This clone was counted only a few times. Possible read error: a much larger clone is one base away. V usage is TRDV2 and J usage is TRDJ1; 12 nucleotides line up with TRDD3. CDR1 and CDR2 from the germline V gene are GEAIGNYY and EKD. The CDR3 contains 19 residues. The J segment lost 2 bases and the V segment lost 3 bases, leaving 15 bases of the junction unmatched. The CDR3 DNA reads TGTGCCTGTGACGCCGTCGTTCCTACTGGGGGATACCGAACCGATAAACTCATCTTT. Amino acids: CACDAVVPTGGYRTDKLIF.

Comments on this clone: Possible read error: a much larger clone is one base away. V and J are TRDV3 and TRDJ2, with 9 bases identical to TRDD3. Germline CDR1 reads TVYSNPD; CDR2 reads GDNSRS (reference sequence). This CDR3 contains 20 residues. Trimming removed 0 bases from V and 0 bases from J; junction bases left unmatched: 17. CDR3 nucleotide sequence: TGTGCCTTTAGCGGGAGTACTGGGGGAAGGTCACGAACTTTGACAGCACAACTCTTCTTT. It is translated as CAFSGSTGGRSRTLTAQLFF.

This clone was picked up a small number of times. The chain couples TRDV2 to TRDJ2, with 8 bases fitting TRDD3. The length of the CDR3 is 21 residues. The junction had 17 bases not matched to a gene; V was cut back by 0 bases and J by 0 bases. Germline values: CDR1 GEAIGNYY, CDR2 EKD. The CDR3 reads CACDTVGGFTGGQTLTAQLFF. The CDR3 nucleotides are TGTGCCTGTGACACCGTCGGGGGGTTTACTGGGGGGCAGACTTTGACAGCACAACTCTTCTTT.

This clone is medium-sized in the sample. CDR3 amino acids: CASRVRSYWGIRTNVDKLIF. The CDR3 bases are TGTGCCTCCAGGGTGCGCTCATACTGGGGGATACGCACCAATGTCGATAAACTCATCTTT. V gene TRDV3 combines with J gene TRDJ1; 13 bases agree with TRDD3. Germline loops: CDR1 TVYSNPD, CDR2 GDNSRS (reference sequence). Trimming removed 4 bases from V and 4 bases from J; junction bases left unmatched: 24. The CDR3 spans 20 residues.

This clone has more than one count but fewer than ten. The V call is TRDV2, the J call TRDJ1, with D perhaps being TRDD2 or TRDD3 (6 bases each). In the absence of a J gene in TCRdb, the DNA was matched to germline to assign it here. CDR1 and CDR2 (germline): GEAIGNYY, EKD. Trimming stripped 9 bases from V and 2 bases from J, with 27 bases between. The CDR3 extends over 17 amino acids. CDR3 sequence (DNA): TGTGCCGGAGAAGGCAGTCCTACGGAGGGGGAGACCGATAAACTCATCTTT. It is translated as CAGEGSPTEGETDKLIF.

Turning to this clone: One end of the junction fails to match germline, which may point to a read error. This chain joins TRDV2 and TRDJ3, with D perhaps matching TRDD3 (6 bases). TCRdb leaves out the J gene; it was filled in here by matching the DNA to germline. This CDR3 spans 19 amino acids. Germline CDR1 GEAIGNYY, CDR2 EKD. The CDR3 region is CACGPTGGHSSWVTRQMFF. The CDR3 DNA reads TGTGCCTGTGGCCCTACGGGGGGACACAGCTCCTGGGTCACCCGACAGATGTTTTTC.

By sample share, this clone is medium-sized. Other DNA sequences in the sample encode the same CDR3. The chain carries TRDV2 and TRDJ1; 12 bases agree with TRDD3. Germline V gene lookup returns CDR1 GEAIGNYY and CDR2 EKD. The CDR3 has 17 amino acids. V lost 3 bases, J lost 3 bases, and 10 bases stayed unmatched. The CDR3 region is CACDPLGDTRGPDKLIF. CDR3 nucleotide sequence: TGTGCCTGTGACCCCCTGGGGGATACGAGGGGACCCGATAAACTCATCTTT.

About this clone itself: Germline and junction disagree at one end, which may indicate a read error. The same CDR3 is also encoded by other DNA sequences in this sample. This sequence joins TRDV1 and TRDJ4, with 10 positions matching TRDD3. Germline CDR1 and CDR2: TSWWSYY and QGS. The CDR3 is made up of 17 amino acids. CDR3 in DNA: TGCGCTCTTGGGGAATTACTGGGGGATCCGAGGCCCAGACCCCTGATCTTT. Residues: CALGELLGDPRPRPLIF.

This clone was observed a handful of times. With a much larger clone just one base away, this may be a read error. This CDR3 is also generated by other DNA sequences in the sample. CDR3 in DNA: TGTGCCTGTGACACCGTGGAGGCCTGGCCGAACACCGACAAACTCATCTTT. Protein: CACDTVEAWPNTDKLIF. The J gene is TRDJ1, the V gene TRDV2, with D hard to call. The CDR3 contains 17 residues. CDR1 is GEAIGNYY, CDR2 EKD, per germline.

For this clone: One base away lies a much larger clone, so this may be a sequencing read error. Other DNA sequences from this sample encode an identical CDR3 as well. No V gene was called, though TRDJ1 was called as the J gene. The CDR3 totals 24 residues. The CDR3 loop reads CACDTLTQPVLESTTHVHTDKLIF. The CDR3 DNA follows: TGTGCCTGTGACACCCTAACTCAGCCGGTACTTGAAAGTACTACCCATGTACACACCGATAAACTCATCTTT.

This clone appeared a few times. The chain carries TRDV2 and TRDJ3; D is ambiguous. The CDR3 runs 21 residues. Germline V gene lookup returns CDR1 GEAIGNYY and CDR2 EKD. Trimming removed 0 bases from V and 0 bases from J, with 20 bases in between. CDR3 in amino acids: CACDTVKGGVESSWDTRQMFF. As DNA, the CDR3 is TGTGCCTGTGACACCGTCAAAGGAGGGGTCGAGAGCTCCTGGGACACCCGACAGATGTTTTTC.